This T cell receptor beta chain is from a study of OX40 agonist ivuxolimab in advanced cancers. The wider study: Ivuxolimab, an agonist antibody against OX40 (CD134), was given to patients. The dose-escalation cohort was about 87% male, with a mean age of about 58 years, ranging about 20 to 79.

V lost 1 base to trimming and J lost 10 bases, with 14 bases between them. The germline V gene has CDR1 KGHSH and CDR2 LQKENI. The CDR3 is 14 residues long. Points on this clone: Its antigen is still unknown.

Profiling relied on immunoSEQ multiplex PCR, and the TCRdb table lists in-frame clones only, not all of them. The sample consists of over 60,000 clones, around 80% of them appearing once. Study-level points and caveats: Not determined was the antigen specificity of the expanded peripheral T cells. Normalized expansion of T-cell clones was also low for some nonresponders.

Sequenced here: CD4+ or CD8+ T cells sorted from blood, sampled in a trial of the OX40 agonist ivuxolimab. The chain combines TRBV18 with TRBJ2-1, with D tentatively TRBD2 (6 bases). The origin of this receptor is an adult with an advanced solid tumor such as melanoma, head and neck, liver or kidney cancer. In DNA form, the CDR3 reads TGTGCCAGCTCACCACTTACTAGCCCCGGGGAGCAGTTCTTC. It specifies CASSPLTSPGEQFF.